Listed below are T cell receptor beta chains from one sample, sequenced in a study of blood T cell repertoires in COVID-19. The protocol was immunoSEQ multiplex PCR, while the TCRdb copy is restricted to in-frame clones and leaves out a portion. Among 300,000 or so clones listed, more than 75% were seen once. The specimen was PBMCs or T cells enriched from blood (not recorded which). The origin of the receptors is a man aged 60 to 69 who had recovered from COVID-19. Both conserved end residues are part of each CDR3. Fields, in order: D gene, clone size, J gene, V gene, CDR3 DNA, CDR3 protein. A D gene is named only where the DNA matches it firmly. Part of the rows lack a size; the others show once, few, many or a class for expanded clones.

>TRBD1|NA|TRBJ1-1|TRBV6-5
TGTGCCAGCAGTTACTCGGGGGGGACAGGGGCCTCTGAAGCTTTCTTT
CASSYSGGTGASEAFF
>NA|NA|TRBJ1-6|TRBV6-5
TGTGCCACCGGCAGCGGGGATTCACCCCTCCACTTT
CATGSGDSPLHF
>NA|NA|TRBJ1-5|TRBV5-6
TGTGCCAGCACCAGAGGGGGGGGAGAACAGCCCCAGCATTTT
CASTRGGGEQPQHF
>NA|NA|TRBJ2-1|TRBV5-6
TGTGCCAGCAGCTTGGACCAGGGCGTAATCCTTAATGAGCAGTTCTTC
CASSLDQGVILNEQFF
>TRBD1|NA|TRBJ1-3|TRBV7-2
TGTGCCAGCAGCCAATTCAGGGGGTCTGGAAACACCATATATTTT
CASSQFRGSGNTIYF
>NA|once|TRBJ1-6|TRBV30
TGTGCCTGGAGTGCGTTGGGGCCACCCCTCCACTTT
CAWSALGPPLHF
>TRBD1|NA|TRBJ1-3|TRBV5-6
TGTGCCAGCAGCTCCCCTGTCGGGACAGGCTCTGGAAACACCATATATTTT
CASSSPVGTGSGNTIYF
>NA|once|TRBJ2-1|TRBV12-3/TRBV12-4
TGTGCCAGCAGTTTAGGTCTTCCGGCGGGGCAGTTCTTC
CASSLGLPAGQFF
>NA|NA|TRBJ1-3|TRBV3-1/TRBV3-2
TGTGCCAGCAGCCCCACGGACCGGACTGTAGGAAACACCATATATTTT
CASSPTDRTVGNTIYF
>TRBD2|NA|TRBJ2-1|TRBV9
TGTGCCAGCAGCTTCCACCGGGACTACAACAATGAGCAGTTCTTC
CASSFHRDYNNEQFF
>NA|NA|TRBJ2-7|TRBV5-1
TGCGCCAGCAGCCCCCGGGCTAGCGACGGTGACGAGCAGTACTTC
CASSPRASDGDEQYF
>NA|NA|TRBJ1-1|TRBV5-1
TGCGCCAGCAGCTTTTCGACTGGGTTTAACACTGAAGCTTTCTTT
CASSFSTGFNTEAFF
>NA|once|TRBJ2-7|TRBV6-5
TGTGCCACTCAGGCCAACTACGAGCAGTACTTC
CATQANYEQYF
>TRBD1|once|TRBJ2-5|TRBV18
TGTGCCAGCTCACCCGCCGGGACAGGTTTTTTTCAGGGCCCTTGGACCCAGTACTTC
CASSPAGTGFFQGPWTQYF
>NA|NA|TRBJ1-5|TRBV7-9
TGTGCCAGCAGCCAGACTAATAGCAATCAGCCCCAGCATTTT
CASSQTNSNQPQHF
>TRBD2|NA|TRBJ2-1|TRBV7-3
TGTGCCAGCAGCTTACGTTCACTAGCGGGAAGCAATGAGCAGTTCTTC
CASSLRSLAGSNEQFF
>NA|NA|TRBJ1-4|TRBV19
TGTGCCAGTAGTATAGAGAATGGGCTATCTGAAAAACTGTTTTTT
CASSIENGLSEKLFF
>NA|few|TRBJ2-7|TRBV27
TGTGCCAGCAGTCTTGGCGGGGGGACAGGGTACGAGCAGTACTTC
CASSLGGGTGYEQYF
>NA|NA|TRBJ1-1|TRBV5-8
TGTGCCAGCAGCTTGGCCCGGGTGAACACTGAAGCTTTCTTT
CASSLARVNTEAFF
>NA|NA|TRBJ2-1|TRBV12-3/TRBV12-4
TGTGCCAGCAGCGGTCAGGTGGGGCAGTTCTTC
CASSGQVGQFF
>NA|NA|TRBJ1-1|TRBV21-1
TGTGCCAGCAGCAAAGCGGGACAGGGGAGGGGGACTGAAGCTTTCTTT
CASSKAGQGRGTEAFF
>TRBD1|NA|TRBJ2-3|TRBV3-1/TRBV3-2
TGTGCCAGCAGCCAAGTCTATGGACAGGGACAGTTCAGAGATACGCAGTATTTT
CASSQVYGQGQFRDTQYF
>TRBD2|once|TRBJ2-7|TRBV11-2
TGTGCCAGCAGCTCCCCCTACCAGTACGTAGCGGGAGGACCCGAGCAGTACTTC
CASSSPYQYVAGGPEQYF
>TRBD1|few|TRBJ1-5|TRBV6-2/TRBV6-3
TGTGCCAGCAGTCCCCGGGACAGGGGCGCCTATCAGCCCCAGCATTTT
CASSPRDRGAYQPQHF
>NA|NA|TRBJ2-7|TRBV9
TGTGCCAGCAGCGTAAACTGGGGGAGGAACGAGCAGTACTTC
CASSVNWGRNEQYF
>TRBD1|NA|TRBJ2-5|TRBV7-8
TGTGCCAGCAGACACAGGGGGCGGGAGACCCAGTACTTC
CASRHRGRETQYF
>TRBD1|NA|TRBJ2-1|TRBV11-1
TGTGCCAGCAGCTTAGCCGGGACAGTTCGCCCGTATGAGCAGTTCTTC
CASSLAGTVRPYEQFF
>NA|NA|TRBJ2-3|TRBV12-5
TGTGCTAGTGGTTTGACACAGGGAGATACGCAGTATTTT
CASGLTQGDTQYF
>NA|NA|TRBJ2-3|TRBV6-5
TGTGCCAGCAGGAGAGATCCCGATAGCACAGATACGCAGTATTTT
CASRRDPDSTDTQYF
>NA|NA|TRBJ2-2|TRBV6-5
TGTGCCAGCAGTTACCGGGCAGGGGTGGCCGGGGAGCTGTTTTTT
CASSYRAGVAGELFF
>TRBD2|NA|TRBJ2-7|TRBV6-5
TGTGCCAGCAGTTATGGCGGACTAGCGGCCTACGAGCAGTACTTC
CASSYGGLAAYEQYF
>TRBD2|NA|TRBJ2-7|TRBV2
TGTGCCAGCACACCCGGGACTAGCAACTCCTACGAGCAGTACTTC
CASTPGTSNSYEQYF
>TRBD1|NA|TRBJ2-5|TRBV6-6
TGTGCCAGCAGGGGACAGGGGCAAGAGACCCAGTACTTC
CASRGQGQETQYF
>NA|NA|TRBJ1-3|TRBV9
TGTGCCAGCAGCTCCGCCCCCCAGGGGCCAATTGGAAACACCATATATTTT
CASSSAPQGPIGNTIYF
>NA|NA|TRBJ1-4|TRBV9
TGTGCCAGCAGCGTAGGGACAGCGAGATTTCTAACTAATGAAAAACTGTTTTTT
CASSVGTARFLTNEKLFF
>TRBD2|NA|TRBJ2-1|TRBV15
TGTGCCACCAGCAGGATGACTAGCGGGAGGGCCGTGGGGTACAATGAGCAGTTCTTC
CATSRMTSGRAVGYNEQFF
>TRBD1|NA|TRBJ1-5|TRBV19
TGTGCCAGCAGGGGACAGGGTAAACAGCCCCAGCATTTT
CASRGQGKQPQHF
>NA|NA|TRBJ2-1|TRBV7-9
TGTGCCAGCAGGTTGCCGGGTCCTAAACGCGATGAGCAGTTCTTC
CASRLPGPKRDEQFF
>TRBD1|NA|TRBJ2-7|TRBV5-1
TGCGCCAGCAGCTTGAACAGGGGGCCGGTCGAGCAGTACTTC
CASSLNRGPVEQYF
>TRBD1|NA|TRBJ1-4|TRBV19
TGTGCCAGTAGTATAGGTTCCGGGGGACAGGTGAATGAAAAACTGTTTTTT
CASSIGSGGQVNEKLFF
>NA|once|TRBJ2-5|TRBV7-2
TGTGCCAGCAGTACAGGGTCGGGTTATGGGACCCAGTACTTC
CASSTGSGYGTQYF
>NA|NA|TRBJ2-7|TRBV12-3/TRBV12-4
TGTGCCAGTAGGAGCGGCTACGAGCAGTACTTC
CASRSGYEQYF